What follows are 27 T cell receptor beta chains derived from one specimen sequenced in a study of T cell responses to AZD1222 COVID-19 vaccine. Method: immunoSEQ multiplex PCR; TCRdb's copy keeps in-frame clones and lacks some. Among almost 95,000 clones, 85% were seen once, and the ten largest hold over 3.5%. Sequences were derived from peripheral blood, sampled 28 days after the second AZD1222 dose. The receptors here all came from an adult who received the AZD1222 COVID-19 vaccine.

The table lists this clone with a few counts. In DNA, the CDR3 is TGTGCCAGCAGCTTAAAGGCTTCCGGGACTAGCTTTGGGACCCAGTACTTC. Amino acid sequence: CASSLKASGTSFGTQYF. This chain uses TRBV7-3 with TRBJ2-5; 9 bases agree with TRBD2. The CDR3 totals 17 residues. V shed 1 base, J shed 7 bases, and the junction held 13 bases outside the gene matches. The germline CDR1 and CDR2 sequences are SGHTA and FQGTGA.

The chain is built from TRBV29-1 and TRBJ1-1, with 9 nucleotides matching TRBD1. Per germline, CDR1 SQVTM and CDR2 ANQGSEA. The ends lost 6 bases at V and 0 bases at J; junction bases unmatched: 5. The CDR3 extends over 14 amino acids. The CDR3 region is CSVRTGAMNTEAFF. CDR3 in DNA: TGCAGCGTCAGGACAGGGGCCATGAACACTGAAGCTTTCTTT.

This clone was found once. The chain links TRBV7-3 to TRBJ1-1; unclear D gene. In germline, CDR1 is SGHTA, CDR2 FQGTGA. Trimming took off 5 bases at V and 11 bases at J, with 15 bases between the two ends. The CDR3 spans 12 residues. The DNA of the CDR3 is TGTGCCAGCAGCCAAGACAACTCGGGGGCTTTCTTT. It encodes CASSQDNSGAFF.

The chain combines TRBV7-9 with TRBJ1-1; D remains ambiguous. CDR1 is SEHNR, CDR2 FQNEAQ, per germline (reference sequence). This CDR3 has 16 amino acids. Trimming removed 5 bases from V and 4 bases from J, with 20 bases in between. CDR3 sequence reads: CASSAKGLRVGTEAFF. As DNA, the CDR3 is TGTGCCAGCAGCGCAAAAGGGTTGCGGGTTGGCACTGAAGCTTTCTTT.

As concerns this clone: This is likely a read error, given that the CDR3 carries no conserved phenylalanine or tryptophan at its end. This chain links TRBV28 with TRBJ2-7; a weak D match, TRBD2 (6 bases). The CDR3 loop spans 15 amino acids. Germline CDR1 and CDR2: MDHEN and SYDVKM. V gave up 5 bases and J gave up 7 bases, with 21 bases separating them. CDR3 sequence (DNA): TGTGCCAGCAGTCGGCTTCTGGGGGGTGAGGTTGAGCAGTACCTC. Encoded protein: CASSRLLGGEVEQYL.

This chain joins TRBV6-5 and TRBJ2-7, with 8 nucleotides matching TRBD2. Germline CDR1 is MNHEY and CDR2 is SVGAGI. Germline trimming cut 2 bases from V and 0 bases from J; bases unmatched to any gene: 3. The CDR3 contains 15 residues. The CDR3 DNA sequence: TGTGCCAGCAGTTACGGCGGGGGGCTCTCCTACGAGCAGTACTTC. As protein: CASSYGGGLSYEQYF.

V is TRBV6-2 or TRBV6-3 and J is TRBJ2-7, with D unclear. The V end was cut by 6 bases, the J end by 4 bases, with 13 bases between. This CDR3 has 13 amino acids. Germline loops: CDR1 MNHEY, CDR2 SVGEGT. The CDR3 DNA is TGTGCCAGCAGCAACACGGGCTCGTACGAGCAGTACTTC. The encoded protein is CASSNTGSYEQYF.

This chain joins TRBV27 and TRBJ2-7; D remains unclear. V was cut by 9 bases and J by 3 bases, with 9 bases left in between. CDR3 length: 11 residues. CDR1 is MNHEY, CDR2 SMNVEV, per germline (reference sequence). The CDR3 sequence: CASRTRYEQYF. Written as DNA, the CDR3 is TGTGCCAGTCGAACCCGCTACGAGCAGTACTTC.

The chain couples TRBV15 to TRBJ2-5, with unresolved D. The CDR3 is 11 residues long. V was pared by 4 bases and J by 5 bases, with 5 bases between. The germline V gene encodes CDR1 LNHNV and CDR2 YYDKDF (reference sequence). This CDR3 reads CATSNRETQYF. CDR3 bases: TGTGCCACCAGCAATCGGGAGACCCAGTACTTC.

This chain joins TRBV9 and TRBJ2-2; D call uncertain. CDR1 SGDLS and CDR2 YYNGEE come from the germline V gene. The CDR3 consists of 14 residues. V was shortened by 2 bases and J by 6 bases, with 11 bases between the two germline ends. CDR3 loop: CASSVLVGPGELFF. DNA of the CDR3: TGTGCCAGCAGCGTCCTGGTAGGCCCCGGGGAGCTGTTTTTT.

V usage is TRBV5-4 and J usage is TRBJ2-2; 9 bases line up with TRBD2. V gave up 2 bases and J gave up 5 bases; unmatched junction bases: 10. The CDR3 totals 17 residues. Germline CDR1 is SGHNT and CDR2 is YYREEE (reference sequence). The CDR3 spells CASSFFLAGRWTGELFF. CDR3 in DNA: TGTGCCAGCAGCTTCTTTCTAGCGGGGAGGTGGACCGGGGAGCTGTTTTTT.

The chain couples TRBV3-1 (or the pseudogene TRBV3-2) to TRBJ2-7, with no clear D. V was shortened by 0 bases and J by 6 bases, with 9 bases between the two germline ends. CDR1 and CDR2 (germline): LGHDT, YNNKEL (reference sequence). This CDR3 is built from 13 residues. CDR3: CASSQDLFSEQYF. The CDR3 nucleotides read TGTGCCAGCAGCCAAGATCTTTTTTCCGAGCAGTACTTC.

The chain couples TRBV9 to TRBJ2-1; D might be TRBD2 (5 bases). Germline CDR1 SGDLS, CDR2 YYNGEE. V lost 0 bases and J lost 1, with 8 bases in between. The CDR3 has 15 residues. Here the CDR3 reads CASSVDRGSYNEQFF. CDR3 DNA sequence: TGTGCCAGCAGCGTAGATAGAGGGTCCTACAATGAGCAGTTCTTC.

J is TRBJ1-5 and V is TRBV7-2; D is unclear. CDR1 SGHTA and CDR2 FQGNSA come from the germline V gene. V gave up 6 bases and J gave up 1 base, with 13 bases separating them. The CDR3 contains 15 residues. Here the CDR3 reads CASSRSGGSNQPQHF. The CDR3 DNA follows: TGTGCCAGCAGTCGATCCGGCGGGAGCAATCAGCCCCAGCATTTT.

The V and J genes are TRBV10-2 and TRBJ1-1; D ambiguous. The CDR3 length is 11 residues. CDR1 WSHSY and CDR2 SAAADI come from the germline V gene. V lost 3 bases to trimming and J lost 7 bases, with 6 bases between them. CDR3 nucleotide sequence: TGCGCCAGCAGTGACAGCCATGAAGCTTTCTTT. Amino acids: CASSDSHEAFF.

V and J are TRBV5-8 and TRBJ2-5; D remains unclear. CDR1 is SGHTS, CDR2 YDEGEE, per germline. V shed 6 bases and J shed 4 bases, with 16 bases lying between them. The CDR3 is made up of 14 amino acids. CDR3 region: CASNPWPKPETQYF. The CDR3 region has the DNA TGTGCCAGCAACCCCTGGCCGAAACCAGAGACCCAGTACTTC.

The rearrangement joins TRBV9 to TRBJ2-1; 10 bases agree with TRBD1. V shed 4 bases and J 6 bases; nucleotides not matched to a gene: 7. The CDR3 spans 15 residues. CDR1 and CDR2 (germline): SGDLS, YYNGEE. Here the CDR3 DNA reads TGTGCCAGCAGCCCCAGACAGGGGGCTTTCAATGAGCAGTTCTTC. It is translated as CASSPRQGAFNEQFF.

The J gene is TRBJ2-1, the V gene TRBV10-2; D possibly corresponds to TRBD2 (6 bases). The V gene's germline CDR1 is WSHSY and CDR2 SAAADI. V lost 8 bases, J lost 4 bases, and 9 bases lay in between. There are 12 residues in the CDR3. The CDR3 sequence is CASGGAYNEQFF. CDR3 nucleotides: TGCGCCAGCGGAGGGGCTTACAATGAGCAGTTCTTC.

The chain's CDR3 is CASSSPSSGNTEAFF. The CDR3 region has the DNA TGTGCCAGCAGTTCGCCTTCCTCGGGGAACACTGAAGCTTTCTTT. The chain links TRBV27 to TRBJ1-1; no clear D gene. The CDR3 has 15 amino acids. V was cut by 4 bases and J by 1 base, with 13 bases left in between. CDR1 and CDR2 from the germline V gene are MNHEY and SMNVEV (reference sequence).

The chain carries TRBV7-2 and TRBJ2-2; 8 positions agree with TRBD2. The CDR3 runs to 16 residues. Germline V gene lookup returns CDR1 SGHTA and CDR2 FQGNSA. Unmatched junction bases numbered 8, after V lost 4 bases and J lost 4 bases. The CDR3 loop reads CASSSLAGRVTGELFF. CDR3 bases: TGTGCCAGCAGCTCTTTAGCGGGACGGGTCACCGGGGAGCTGTTTTTT.

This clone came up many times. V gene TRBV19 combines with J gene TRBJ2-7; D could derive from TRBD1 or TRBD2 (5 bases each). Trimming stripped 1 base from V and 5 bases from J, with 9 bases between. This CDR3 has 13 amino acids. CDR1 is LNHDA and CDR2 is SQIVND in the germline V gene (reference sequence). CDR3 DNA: TGTGCCAGTAGTATAGGTGTGGGGGACGAGCAGTACTTC. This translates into CASSIGVGDEQYF.

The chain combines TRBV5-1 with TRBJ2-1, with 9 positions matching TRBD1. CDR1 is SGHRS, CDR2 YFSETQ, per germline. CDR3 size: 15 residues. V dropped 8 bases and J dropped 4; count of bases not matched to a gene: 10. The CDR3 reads CASAPGTGRYNEQFF. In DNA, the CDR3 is TGCGCCAGTGCACCCGGGACAGGGAGGTACAATGAGCAGTTCTTC. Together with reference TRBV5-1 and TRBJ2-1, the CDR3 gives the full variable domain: KAGVTQTPRYLIKTRGQQVTLSCSPISGHRSVSWYQQTPGQGLQFLFEYFSETQRNKGNFPGRFSGRQFSNSRSEMNVSTLELGDSALYLCASAPGTGRYNEQFFGPGTRLTVL.

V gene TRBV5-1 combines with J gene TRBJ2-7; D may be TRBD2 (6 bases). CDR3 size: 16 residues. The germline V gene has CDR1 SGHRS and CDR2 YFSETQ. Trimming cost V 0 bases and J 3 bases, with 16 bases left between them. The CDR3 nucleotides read TGCGCCAGCAGCTTGGCCGGGGGAAGGTATCTCTACGAGCAGTACTTC. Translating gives CASSLAGGRYLYEQYF.

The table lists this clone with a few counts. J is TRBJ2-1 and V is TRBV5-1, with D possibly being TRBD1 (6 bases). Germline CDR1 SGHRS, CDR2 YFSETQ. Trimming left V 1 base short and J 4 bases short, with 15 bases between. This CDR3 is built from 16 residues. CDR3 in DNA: TGCGCCAGCAGCTTGCCCAGAGGGGGTCTATACAATGAGCAGTTCTTC. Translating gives CASSLPRGGLYNEQFF.

Here the CDR3 DNA reads TGTGCCAGCAGCCCTTCTAGCGGGGATCAATACGAGCAGTACTTC. This sequence encodes CASSPSSGDQYEQYF. The chain recombines TRBV9 with TRBJ2-7; 9 bases are a match to TRBD2. Germline V gene lookup returns CDR1 SGDLS and CDR2 YYNGEE. Trimming removed 4 bases from V and 4 bases from J; junction bases left unmatched: 9. The length of the CDR3 is 15 residues.

CDR3 loop: CASSQLTSGRGYGQFF. The CDR3 bases are TGTGCCAGCAGCCAGCTCACTAGCGGGAGAGGGTATGGGCAGTTCTTC. The chain links TRBV14 to TRBJ2-1; TRBD2 agrees at 11 bases. The CDR3 sequence is 16 residues long. Looked up from germline, CDR1 is SGHDN and CDR2 is FVKESK. Germline trimming cut 3 bases from V and 12 bases from J; bases unmatched to any gene: 13.

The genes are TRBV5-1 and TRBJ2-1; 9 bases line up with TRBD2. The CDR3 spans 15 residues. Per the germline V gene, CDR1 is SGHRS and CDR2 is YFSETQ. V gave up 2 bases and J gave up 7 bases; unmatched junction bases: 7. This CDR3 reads CASSLGLAWRNEQFF. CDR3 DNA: TGCGCCAGCAGCTTAGGACTAGCGTGGAGGAATGAGCAGTTCTTC.